The 20 T cell receptor beta chains below all came from one sample that was sequenced in a study of blood T cell repertoires in COVID-19. Data came from immunoSEQ multiplex PCR; TCRdb stores just in-frame clones and leaves some out. In the table there are around 150,000 clones, about 80% of which are singletons. Source material: PBMCs or T cells enriched from blood (not recorded which). These TCRs come from a woman aged 55 to 70 who had recovered from COVID-19.

V is TRBV7-9 and J is TRBJ2-5, with 10 bases matching TRBD2. From germline, CDR1 is SEHNR and CDR2 FQNEAQ (reference sequence). V was pared by 8 bases and J by 4 bases, with 10 bases of the junction left unmatched. This CDR3 spans 15 amino acids. The CDR3 reads CASGGVAGGRETQYF. CDR3 DNA sequence: TGTGCCAGCGGCGGGGTAGCGGGGGGAAGAGAGACCCAGTACTTC.

This chain links TRBV9 with TRBJ2-2; D is perhaps TRBD2 (7 bases). The V gene lost 5 bases and the J gene lost 7 bases, with 12 bases spanning the gap. Germline CDR1 and CDR2: SGDLS and YYNGEE. The CDR3 totals 13 residues. CDR3: CASRWGGRGELFF. CDR3 nucleotides: TGTGCCAGCAGGTGGGGGGGGCGCGGGGAGCTGTTTTTT.

The chain couples TRBV24-1 to TRBJ1-1, with TRBD1 matching 7 bases. V was pared by 11 bases and J by 8 bases, with 10 bases of the junction left unmatched. The CDR3 contains 12 residues. The germline gives CDR1 KGHDR, CDR2 SFDVKD. CDR3 amino acids: CANTTGHQEAFF. As DNA, the CDR3 is TGTGCCAATACGACAGGGCATCAAGAAGCTTTCTTT.

This clone was counted once. The chain couples TRBV6-5 to TRBJ2-7, with 13 positions matching TRBD2. Germline CDR1 is MNHEY and CDR2 is SVGAGI. This CDR3 spans 14 amino acids. V trimming: 6 bases; J trimming: 4 bases; junction bases outside the gene matches: 3. CDR3 nucleotide sequence: TGTGCCAGCAGAACTAGCGGGGGGGCTTACGAGCAGTACTTC. This encodes CASRTSGGAYEQYF.

The V gene is TRBV7-9, the J gene TRBJ1-2, with D unclear. The CDR3 is made up of 17 amino acids. The germline gives CDR1 SEHNR, CDR2 FQNEAQ (reference sequence). V gave up 0 bases and J gave up 0 bases, with 14 bases separating them. CDR3 in amino acids: CASSLAGSALTNYGYTF. As DNA, the CDR3 is TGTGCCAGCAGCTTAGCCGGGTCAGCTTTGACTAACTATGGCTACACCTTC. The entire variable domain, with the rest obtained from reference TRBV7-9 and TRBJ1-2, is as follows: DTGVSQNPRHKITKRGQNVTFRCDPISEHNRLYWYRQTLGQGPEFLTYFQNEAQLEKSRLLSDRFSAERPKGSFSTLEIQRTEQGDSAMYLCASSLAGSALTNYGYTFGSGTRLTVV.

There are a few counts of this clone. The V gene is TRBV23-1, the J gene TRBJ2-7; TRBD1 aligns across 8 bases. TRBV23-1 has ORF status, its function being uncertain. J lost 4 bases, V lost 4 bases, and 9 bases had no gene match. The CDR3 contains 15 residues. This chain's CDR3 is CASSPRDRSIYEQYF. The CDR3 nucleotides are TGCGCCAGCAGTCCCCGGGACAGGAGTATTTACGAGCAGTACTTC.

The chain employs TRBV7-2 and TRBJ2-3; 7 bases map to TRBD2. The CDR3 spans 15 residues. The V and J ends lost 7 bases and 7 bases, in that order; junction bases with no gene match: 14. CDR1 and CDR2 from the germline V gene are SGHTA and FQGNSA. The chain's CDR3 is CASIASAGLGNTQYF. The CDR3 DNA reads TGTGCCAGCATCGCCTCAGCGGGGCTGGGGAATACGCAGTATTTT.

The V call is TRBV6-5, the J call TRBJ2-7; D might be TRBD2 (7 bases). The V end lost 8 bases, the J end lost 4 bases, and 15 bases lay between the germline ends. The CDR3 contains 13 residues. Germline lookup yields CDR1 MNHEY and CDR2 SVGAGI. CDR3 protein: CASLPKGGYEQYF. CDR3 nucleotide sequence: TGTGCCAGCTTACCCAAGGGGGGGTACGAGCAGTACTTC.

This chain links TRBV18 with TRBJ1-1, with 8 bases matching TRBD1. Germline loops: CDR1 KGHSH, CDR2 LQKENI. The CDR3 sequence is 15 residues long. V dropped 6 bases and J dropped 0; count of bases not matched to a gene: 6. In DNA, the CDR3 is TGTGCCAGCTCCTACGGACAGGGTATGAACACTGAAGCTTTCTTT. Protein: CASSYGQGMNTEAFF.

The rearrangement joins TRBV19 to TRBJ1-2; D ambiguous. From germline, CDR1 is LNHDA and CDR2 SQIVND (reference sequence). V lost 3 bases, J lost 6 bases, and 17 bases lay in between. This CDR3 has 15 amino acids. The chain's CDR3 is CASSISLSDVDGYTF. CDR3 coding DNA: TGTGCCAGTAGTATCTCTTTGAGTGATGTTGATGGCTACACCTTC.

The CDR3 here is CASSREQGEQYF. CDR3 sequence (DNA): TGCGCCAGCAGCCGGGAGCAGGGCGAGCAGTACTTC. This chain connects TRBV5-1 to TRBJ2-7, with D maybe TRBD2 (6 bases). Germline CDR1 reads SGHRS; CDR2 reads YFSETQ. The CDR3 contains 12 residues. Trimming took off 4 bases at V and 6 bases at J, with 11 bases between the two ends.

This clone was recorded once. This chain joins TRBV7-8 and TRBJ1-5; D not resolved. The germline CDR1 and CDR2 sequences are SGHVS and FQNEAQ. The CDR3 consists of 14 residues. Between the trimmed V and J ends, which lost 2 bases and 4 bases, there was a span of 9 bases. The CDR3 sequence is CASSLRDGNQPQHF. The CDR3 nucleotides are TGTGCCAGCAGCTTACGGGATGGAAATCAGCCCCAGCATTTT. The full variable domain, with the rest looked up from reference TRBV7-8 and TRBJ1-5, is GAGVSQSPRYKVAKRGQDVALRCDPISGHVSLFWYQQALGQGPEFLTYFQNEAQLDKSGLPSDRFFAERPEGSVSTLKIQRTQQEDSAVYLCASSLRDGNQPQHFGDGTRLSIL.

This chain connects TRBV2 to TRBJ1-2; a weak D match, TRBD1 (5 bases). This CDR3 region has 14 residues. In germline, CDR1 is SNHLY, CDR2 FYNNEI. The V gene lost 1 base and the J gene lost 4 bases, with 10 bases spanning the gap. CDR3 loop: CASSEVTGGYGYTF. The CDR3 DNA is TGTGCCAGCAGTGAAGTTACAGGCGGCTATGGCTACACCTTC.

This rearrangement joins TRBV6-4 to TRBJ2-2; 7 positions match TRBD2. The CDR3 is 12 residues long. Per the germline V gene, CDR1 is MRHNA and CDR2 is SNTAGT. J lost 5 bases, V lost 6 bases, and 0 bases had no gene match. The CDR3 DNA reads TGTGCCAGCAGCGGGGGGACCGGGGAGCTGTTTTTT. Amino acids: CASSGGTGELFF.

Concerning this clone itself: Mismatch with germline at one junction end may stem from a read error. This chain links TRBV30 with TRBJ2-5; 14 positions match TRBD2. The CDR3 extends over 14 amino acids. Germline V lookup: CDR1 GTSNPN, CDR2 SVGIG (reference sequence). The CDR3 spells CAWTSGGTQETQYF. The DNA for the CDR3 is TGTGCTTGGACTAGCGGGGGGACCCAAGAGACCCAGTACTTC.

This clone was counted a few times. This chain connects TRBV18 to TRBJ1-2; TRBD1 is a possible D gene (6 bases). The germline V gene encodes CDR1 KGHSH and CDR2 LQKENI. Trimming removed 0 bases from V and 7 bases from J, with 12 bases in between. The CDR3 is 14 amino acids. Written as DNA, the CDR3 is TGTGCCAGCTCACCACCAGAACAGGGCTCTGGCTACACCTTC. Protein sequence: CASSPPEQGSGYTF.

V gene TRBV29-1 combines with J gene TRBJ2-5, with TRBD1 matching 9 bases. The V segment lost 3 bases and the J segment 1 base; nucleotides outside the gene matches: 6. CDR1 is SQVTM, CDR2 ANQGSEA, per germline. CDR3 size: 15 residues. The CDR3 is CSVDLDRGIQETQYF. The CDR3 bases are TGCAGCGTTGATCTGGACAGGGGAATCCAAGAGACCCAGTACTTC. The full variable domain, completed using reference TRBV29-1 and TRBJ2-5, is SAVISQKPSRDICQRGTSLTIQCQVDSQVTMMFWYRQQPGQSLTLIATANQGSEATYESGFVIDKFPISRPNLTFSTLTVSNMSPEDSSIYLCSVDLDRGIQETQYFGPGTRLLVL.

Here the CDR3 reads CASSISKGHIYSNTGELFF. The DNA of the CDR3 is TGTGCCAGTAGTATTTCGAAGGGACACATATATTCGAACACCGGGGAGCTGTTTTTT. The rearrangement links TRBV19 to TRBJ2-2; maybe TRBD1 (6 bases). In germline, CDR1 is LNHDA, CDR2 SQIVND (reference sequence). The CDR3 contains 19 residues. Trimming shortened V by 3 bases and J by 0 bases, and 20 bases separated the two germline ends. Based on the CDR3 plus reference TRBV19 and TRBJ2-2, the full variable domain is DGGITQSPKYLFRKEGQNVTLSCEQNLNHDAMYWYRQDPGQGLRLIYYSQIVNDFQKGDIAEGYSVSREKKESFPLTVTSAQKNPTAFYLCASSISKGHIYSNTGELFFGEGSRLTVL.

This chain links TRBV12-3 or TRBV12-4 with TRBJ1-3; no clear D gene. This CDR3 region has 13 residues. The V gene lost 4 bases and the J gene lost 0 bases, with 4 bases spanning the gap. The CDR3 DNA sequence: TGTGCCAGCAGTTCCCGCTCTGGAAACACCATATATTTT. Protein sequence: CASSSRSGNTIYF.

V usage is TRBV7-9 and J usage is TRBJ1-2; 9 bases are shared with TRBD1. The CDR3 runs 15 residues. Germline V CDR1 and CDR2: SEHNR, FQNEAQ (reference sequence). The V segment lost 5 bases and the J segment 6 bases; nucleotides outside the gene matches: 10. For the CDR3, the DNA is TGTGCCAGCAGCCCGACGACAGGGGGGTTTAATGGCTACACCTTC. Protein sequence: CASSPTTGGFNGYTF.